The 26 T cell receptor beta chains below were found in one sample sequenced in a study of vaccination effects on CD4 cells after COVID-19. Pools of viral peptides were used by the ViraFEST assay to expand antigen-specific CD4+ T cells ahead of sequencing. Isolation of CD4+ T cells took place after about 10 days of culture. These TCRs' antigens remain unknown. Data came from immunoSEQ multiplex PCR; TCRdb stores just in-frame clones and leaves some out. This sample has 45,000 to 65,000 clones; over 80% occur once, and the top ten carry about 2.4%. The sample was CD4+ T cells from PBMCs cultured with HCoV-229E spike peptides, taken before COVID-19 vaccination. These receptors were obtained from a human donor who received a COVID-19 vaccine.

This chain uses TRBV3-1 (or the pseudogene TRBV3-2) with TRBJ2-3; 7 nucleotides align to TRBD2. V trimming: 2 bases; J trimming: 3 bases; junction bases outside the gene matches: 5. Germline lookup yields CDR1 LGHDT and CDR2 YNNKEL (reference sequence). The CDR3 consists of 15 residues. The CDR3 region is CASSQTGGKTDTQYF. CDR3 DNA sequence: TGTGCCAGCAGCCAAACCGGGGGGAAGACAGATACGCAGTATTTT.

This chain connects TRBV18 to TRBJ1-2; no firm D call. Germline V gene lookup returns CDR1 KGHSH and CDR2 LQKENI. CDR3 size: 17 residues. Trimming left V 3 bases short and J 4 bases short, with 21 bases between. The CDR3 DNA reads TGTGCCAGCTCACCGCCATGGGGTCCGGCCAGTGGCTATGGCTACACCTTC. Translating gives CASSPPWGPASGYGYTF.

The chain joins TRBV3-1 (or the pseudogene TRBV3-2) to TRBJ2-5, with a possible D match to TRBD2 (6 bases). From germline, CDR1 is LGHDT and CDR2 YNNKEL (reference sequence). CDR3 length equals 13 residues. The V end lost 2 bases, the J end lost 10 bases, and 14 bases lay between the germline ends. The CDR3 sequence is CASSQRDGGGQYF. The CDR3 DNA reads as TGTGCCAGCAGCCAACGGGACGGGGGTGGCCAGTACTTC.

This clone was counted a few times. The V call is TRBV18, the J call TRBJ1-2, with 7 bases identical to TRBD1. The ends lost 5 bases at V and 7 bases at J; junction bases unmatched: 13. The CDR3 has 15 residues. The germline CDR1 and CDR2 sequences are KGHSH and LQKENI. The CDR3 region has the DNA TGTGCCAGCTCAGAATCAGGGGGGCCTTCGATTGGCTACACCTTC. Its translation: CASSESGGPSIGYTF.

This rearrangement joins TRBV24-1 to TRBJ1-2; tentative D call: TRBD1 (5 bases). The germline CDR1 and CDR2 sequences are KGHDR and SFDVKD. Trimming cost V 4 bases and J 2 bases, with 13 bases left between them. The CDR3 consists of 15 residues. This CDR3 reads CATSDRQGNNYGYTF. In nucleotides, the CDR3 is TGTGCCACCAGTGACCGTCAGGGAAACAACTATGGCTACACCTTC.

The chain recombines TRBV12-3 or TRBV12-4 with TRBJ1-5; D not resolved. V was shortened by 6 bases and J by 5 bases, with 8 bases between the two germline ends. CDR3 size: 12 residues. The CDR3 DNA reads TGTGCCAGCAGACTAAATCATCAGCCCCAGCATTTT. This translates into CASRLNHQPQHF.

A remark on this clone: Compared with germline, one end of the junction differs, possibly owing to a read error. The chain is built from TRBV3-1 (or the pseudogene TRBV3-2) and TRBJ2-2, with 9 positions matching TRBD1. This CDR3 contains 16 residues. CDR1 and CDR2 (germline): LGHDT, YNNKEL (reference sequence). As DNA, the CDR3 is TGTGCCAGCAGATTCTCCGGGACAGGGAACGCCGGGGAGCTGTTTTTT. Translated: CASRFSGTGNAGELFF.

The chain carries TRBV5-1 and TRBJ1-1, with TRBD1 as a possible D gene (5 bases). V lost 1 base and J lost 0, with 10 bases in between. The CDR3 is 15 residues long. Germline V gene sequence: CDR1 SGHRS, CDR2 YFSETQ. The CDR3 is CASSLYDSMNTEAFF. For the CDR3, the DNA is TGCGCCAGCAGCTTGTATGACAGCATGAACACTGAAGCTTTCTTT.

The chain couples TRBV6-2 or TRBV6-3 to TRBJ2-5; D remains ambiguous. Germline lookup yields CDR1 MNHEY and CDR2 SVGEGT. Trimming stripped 3 bases from V and 2 bases from J, with 10 bases between. The CDR3 has 14 residues. The CDR3 DNA reads TGTGCCAGCAGTTATACCCGGAGACAAGAGACCCAGTACTTC. Its protein is CASSYTRRQETQYF.

The CDR3 spells CASSPFQGGENIQYF. DNA for the CDR3: TGTGCCAGCAGCCCTTTTCAGGGGGGTGAAAACATTCAGTACTTC. The chain recombines TRBV14 with TRBJ2-4; D is perhaps TRBD1 (7 bases). The V end lost 4 bases, the J end lost 5 bases, and 15 bases lay between the germline ends. There are 15 residues in the CDR3. Germline V lookup: CDR1 SGHDN, CDR2 FVKESK.

The chain employs TRBV6-5 and TRBJ1-2; 7 nucleotides align to TRBD1. V lost 6 bases, J lost 4 bases, and 8 bases stayed unmatched. There are 14 residues in the CDR3. The V gene's germline CDR1 is MNHEY and CDR2 SVGAGI. The CDR3 spells CASRTGPNLYGYTF. As DNA, the CDR3 is TGTGCCAGCAGGACAGGGCCTAACCTCTATGGCTACACCTTC.

This clone has only one observation. The chain joins TRBV27 to TRBJ1-1, with D maybe TRBD1 (5 bases). Germline V CDR1 and CDR2: MNHEY, SMNVEV (reference sequence). CDR3 length: 14 amino acids. V lost 10 bases and J lost 5, with 20 bases in between. The CDR3 loop is CATLTWGSRTEAFF. The CDR3 bases are TGTGCCACATTAACGTGGGGGTCGAGGACTGAAGCTTTCTTT.

This clone is a singleton in its sample. The chain is built from TRBV28 and TRBJ1-1; D is undetermined. The V gene's germline CDR1 is MDHEN and CDR2 SYDVKM. CDR3 size: 12 residues. The V gene lost 2 bases and the J gene lost 4 bases, with 5 bases spanning the gap. The CDR3 nucleotides read TGTGCCAGCAGTTTAACCGGCACTGAAGCTTTCTTT. It codes for CASSLTGTEAFF.

The rearrangement joins TRBV29-1 to TRBJ1-1; D gene unclear. V lost 6 bases, J lost 1 base, and 9 bases lay in between. There are 12 residues in the CDR3. The germline V gene has CDR1 SQVTM and CDR2 ANQGSEA. The CDR3 here is CSVDWGNTEAFF. The CDR3 DNA is TGCAGCGTAGACTGGGGGAACACTGAAGCTTTCTTT.

The V and J genes are TRBV19 and TRBJ2-5, with TRBD1 as a possible D gene (6 bases). Deletions cut 5 bases from V and 2 bases from J, with 12 bases between. This CDR3 spans 14 amino acids. Germline V gives CDR1 LNHDA, CDR2 SQIVND (reference sequence). The CDR3 region has the DNA TGTGCCAGTAGTCCCGGGACACCTCAAGAGACCCAGTACTTC. It yields the protein CASSPGTPQETQYF.

This clone was seen once. The V and J genes are TRBV28 and TRBJ1-4; D ambiguous. CDR1 and CDR2 (germline): MDHEN, SYDVKM. The CDR3 contains 14 residues. V lost 8 bases, J lost 7 bases, and 17 bases lay in between. In DNA form, the CDR3 reads TGTGCCAGCGCCGTGGTCGGGAACCTTGAAAAACTGTTTTTT. It yields the protein CASAVVGNLEKLFF.

The rearrangement uses TRBV10-3 and TRBJ1-4, with D maybe TRBD1 (6 bases). Looked up from germline, CDR1 is ENHRY and CDR2 is SYGVKD. V lost 6 bases, J lost 4 bases, and 12 bases lay in between. The CDR3 spans 14 residues. CDR3 sequence (DNA): TGTGCCATCAGCGACAGGCCCAATAATGAAAAACTGTTTTTT. Translation gives CAISDRPNNEKLFF.

A few counts support this clone. The V and J genes are TRBV5-1 and TRBJ1-2; possibly TRBD1 for D (5 bases). Germline V lookup: CDR1 SGHRS, CDR2 YFSETQ. The V end was cut by 0 bases, the J end by 7 bases, with 10 bases between. The CDR3 consists of 13 residues. DNA for the CDR3: TGCGCCAGCAGCTTGGGCAGGGAGGGTGGCTACACCTTC. The encoded protein is CASSLGREGGYTF.

CDR3 residues: CASSLPTGTGYRDTQYF. In nucleotides, the CDR3 is TGTGCCAGCAGTTTACCTACCGGGACAGGGTATAGAGATACGCAGTATTTT. This chain connects TRBV27 to TRBJ2-3, with TRBD1 identical over 9 bases. CDR1 and CDR2 (germline): MNHEY, SMNVEV (reference sequence). Trimming removed 2 bases from V and 5 bases from J; junction bases left unmatched: 11. CDR3 length: 17 residues.

This chain uses TRBV9 with TRBJ1-2, with D tentatively TRBD1 (6 bases). The CDR3 is 16 residues long. With 2 bases removed from V and 0 bases from J, the gap between germline ends came to 14 bases. Looked up from germline, CDR1 is SGDLS and CDR2 is YYNGEE. CDR3 nucleotides: TGTGCCAGCAGCGTCTTACCAGGGGATACTAACTATGGCTACACCTTC. Amino acid sequence: CASSVLPGDTNYGYTF.

This clone has just one count. The chain recombines TRBV19 with TRBJ2-2, with TRBD2 matching 8 bases. The V gene's germline CDR1 is LNHDA and CDR2 SQIVND (reference sequence). Trimming took 5 bases from V and 6 from J; bases not matched to a gene: 8. The CDR3 contains 15 residues. DNA of the CDR3: TGTGCCAGTAGTTCCGGGACTAGTGTTCCCGGGGAGCTGTTTTTT. It translates to CASSSGTSVPGELFF.

In this sample, this clone turned up a few times. V usage is TRBV2 and J usage is TRBJ2-1; 10 bases line up with TRBD1. This CDR3 is built from 15 residues. Losses at the gene ends were 4 bases for V and 7 bases for J; bases not matched to a gene: 7. Per the germline V gene, CDR1 is SNHLY and CDR2 is FYNNEI. CDR3: CASSVGTGAGNEQFF. As DNA, the CDR3 is TGTGCCAGCAGTGTTGGGACAGGGGCGGGAAATGAGCAGTTCTTC.

The chain links TRBV9 to TRBJ2-3; D uncertain. V was shortened by 5 bases and J by 0 bases, with 13 bases between the two germline ends. CDR3 size: 15 residues. CDR1 is SGDLS and CDR2 is YYNGEE in the germline V gene. This CDR3 reads CASRSDYSSTDTQYF. The DNA of the CDR3 is TGTGCCAGCAGGAGTGATTATTCTAGCACAGATACGCAGTATTTT. Filled out from reference TRBV9 and TRBJ2-3, the complete variable domain reads DSGVTQTPKHLITATGQRVTLRCSPRSGDLSVYWYQQSLDQGLQFLIQYYNGEERAKGNILERFSAQQFPDLHSELNLSSLELGDSALYFCASRSDYSSTDTQYFGPGTRLTVL.

V usage is TRBV29-1 and J usage is TRBJ2-7, with TRBD1 identical over 9 bases. The CDR3 totals 13 residues. Trimming cost V 7 bases and J 0 bases; bases outside gene matches: 4. Germline V CDR1 and CDR2: SQVTM, ANQGSEA. CDR3: CSGQGGSSYEQYV. DNA for the CDR3: TGCAGCGGACAGGGGGGAAGCTCCTACGAGCAGTACGTC.

The rearrangement uses TRBV24-1 and TRBJ2-3, with D perhaps matching TRBD1 (6 bases). V gave up 4 bases and J gave up 2 bases, with 12 bases separating them. Germline CDR1 KGHDR, CDR2 SFDVKD. This CDR3 has 15 residues. DNA of the CDR3: TGTGCCACCAGTGACCCCACAGGGCCCACAGATACGCAGTATTTT. It translates to CATSDPTGPTDTQYF.

There are a few counts of this clone. The chain combines TRBV28 with TRBJ1-4; a possible D gene is TRBD1 (5 bases). In germline, CDR1 is MDHEN, CDR2 SYDVKM. The CDR3 loop spans 13 amino acids. Deletions cut 5 bases from V and 8 bases from J, with 12 bases between. The CDR3 DNA reads as TGTGCCAGCAGTCGATATCGACAGGAAAAACTGTTTTTT. This gives the protein CASSRYRQEKLFF.